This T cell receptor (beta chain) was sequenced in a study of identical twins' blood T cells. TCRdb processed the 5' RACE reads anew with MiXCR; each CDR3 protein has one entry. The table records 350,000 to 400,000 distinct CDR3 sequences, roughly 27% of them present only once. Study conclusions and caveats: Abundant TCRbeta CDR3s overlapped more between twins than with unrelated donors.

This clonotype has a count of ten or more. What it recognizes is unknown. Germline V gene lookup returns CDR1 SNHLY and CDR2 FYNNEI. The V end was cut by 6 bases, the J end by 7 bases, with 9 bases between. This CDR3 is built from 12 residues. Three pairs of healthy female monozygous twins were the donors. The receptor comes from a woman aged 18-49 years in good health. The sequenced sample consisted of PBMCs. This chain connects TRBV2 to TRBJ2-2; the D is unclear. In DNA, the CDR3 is TGTGCCAGCAGGGTTGAACACGGGGAGCTGTTTTTT. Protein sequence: CASRVEHGELFF.